The 7 T cell receptor beta chains presented below share a single source sample, sequenced in a study of blood T cell repertoires in COVID-19. Profiled with immunoSEQ multiplex PCR; TCRdb holds only in-frame clones, not every one. The top ten hold more than 4% of the sample, which has 100,000 or so clones, about 96% seen once. The sequenced material came from peripheral blood. The receptors derive from a human donor with active COVID-19. The donor label of this sample is uncertain.

The rearrangement links TRBV5-4 to TRBJ2-7; D unclear. The CDR3 totals 13 residues. CDR1 is SGHNT and CDR2 is YYREEE in the germline V gene (reference sequence). V was pared by 0 bases and J by 0 bases, with 4 bases between. Here the CDR3 reads CASSLASSYEQYF. As DNA, the CDR3 is TGTGCCAGCAGCTTGGCTAGCTCCTACGAGCAGTACTTC.

The chain recombines TRBV7-8 with TRBJ2-7, with a tentative D call TRBD2 (5 bases). The germline CDR1 and CDR2 sequences are SGHVS and FQNEAQ. V was pared by 5 bases and J by 2 bases, with 13 bases between. The CDR3 length is 14 residues. The CDR3 DNA follows: TGTGCCAGCAGCCCGCGGGCCTTTGCCTACGAGCAGTACTTC. Translated: CASSPRAFAYEQYF.

The V gene is TRBV3-1 (or the pseudogene TRBV3-2), the J gene TRBJ2-7; 10 nucleotides agree with TRBD2. V shed 2 bases and J 7 bases; nucleotides not matched to a gene: 2. The CDR3 totals 13 residues. The germline CDR1 and CDR2 sequences are LGHDT and YNNKEL (reference sequence). The CDR3 sequence: CASSQTTSGEQYF. DNA of the CDR3: TGTGCCAGCAGCCAAACGACTAGCGGGGAGCAGTACTTC.

V usage is TRBV11-3 and J usage is TRBJ2-1; D possibly corresponds to TRBD2 (6 bases). V was shortened by 0 bases and J by 9 bases, with 12 bases between the two germline ends. Per the germline V gene, CDR1 is SGHNT and CDR2 is YENEEA. The CDR3 covers 14 residues. The CDR3 DNA reads as TGTGCCAGCAGCTTAGAGACTAGTTTCCGTGAGCAGTTCTTC. Translated, it gives CASSLETSFREQFF.

V usage is TRBV27 and J usage is TRBJ1-2, with 7 bases aligning to TRBD1. The germline V gene encodes CDR1 MNHEY and CDR2 SMNVEV (reference sequence). The CDR3 has 14 amino acids. The J segment lost 4 bases and the V segment lost 6 bases, leaving 8 bases of the junction unmatched. CDR3 in amino acids: CASSRGQPSYGYTF. The CDR3 bases are TGTGCCAGCAGCCGGGGACAGCCGTCCTATGGCTACACCTTC.

CDR3 DNA: TGTGCCAGTAGTATACAGGGGACAGAGAAATATGGCTACACCTTC. Amino acid sequence: CASSIQGTEKYGYTF. The chain couples TRBV19 to TRBJ1-2; 7 bases line up with TRBD1. J gave up 5 bases and V 2 bases, and 8 bases lay outside the gene matches. The germline CDR1 and CDR2 sequences are LNHDA and SQIVND (reference sequence). The CDR3 covers 15 residues.

The chain has TRBV27 and TRBJ1-6, with 7 bases fitting TRBD1. J lost 7 bases, V lost 3 bases, and 3 bases had no gene match. Germline CDR1 MNHEY, CDR2 SMNVEV (reference sequence). CDR3 size: 14 residues. The DNA of the CDR3 is TGTGCCAGCAGTTTGGGGACAGAGAATTCACCCCTCCACTTT. Protein: CASSLGTENSPLHF.